The T cell receptor beta chain described here comes from a study of T-cell memory formation after mild COVID-19. This clonotype was observed a few times. Employing constant-segment primers, 5'RACE generated TCR alpha and TCR beta cDNA libraries bearing sample barcodes and UMIs. TCRdb itself ran the 5' RACE reads through MiXCR, one entry per CDR3 protein. The sample gives 350,000 to 500,000 distinct CDR3 sequences, 15% to 20% of which show up once; about 22% is in the top ten. The sample taken for sequencing was PBMCs or a T cell subset sorted from them (not recorded which). The receptor was derived from a man aged 18 to 29 who had mild COVID-19 (a few samples of this study predate the infection). Cell type and time point are not known.

The CDR3 region is CASSSGPNPGTDTQYF. The CDR3, as DNA: TGCGCCAGCAGCTCCGGACCAAACCCTGGCACAGATACGCAGTATTTT. The chain recombines TRBV5-1 with TRBJ2-3; no definite D call. Germline CDR1 SGHRS, CDR2 YFSETQ. Trimming cost V 3 bases and J 1 base, with 15 bases left between them. The CDR3 totals 16 residues.